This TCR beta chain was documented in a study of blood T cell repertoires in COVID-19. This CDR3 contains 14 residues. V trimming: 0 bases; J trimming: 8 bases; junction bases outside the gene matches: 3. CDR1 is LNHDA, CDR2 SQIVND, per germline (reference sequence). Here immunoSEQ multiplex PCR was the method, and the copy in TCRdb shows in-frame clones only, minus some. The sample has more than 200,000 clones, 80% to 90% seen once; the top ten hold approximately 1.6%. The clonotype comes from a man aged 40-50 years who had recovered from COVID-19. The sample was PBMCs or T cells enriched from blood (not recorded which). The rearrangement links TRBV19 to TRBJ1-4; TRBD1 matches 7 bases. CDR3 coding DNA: TGTGCCAGTAGTATAGAGACAGGGAAAGAAAAACTGTTTTTT. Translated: CASSIETGKEKLFF.